This T cell receptor (beta chain) was identified in a study of long-term antiretroviral therapy in people with HIV. Points from the study as a whole: For ART adherence, viral resistance and therapy changes, no data were available. Drawn between the mid-2000s and the late 2010s, the blood was possibly obtained under older ART regimens.

Concerning this clone: The antigen is not known.

At the survey level, the v3.0 immunoSEQ assay was run. Profiling relied on immunoSEQ multiplex PCR, and the TCRdb table lists in-frame clones only, not all of them. This sample has some 22,000 clones, with roughly 80% found just once. The V gene lost 0 bases and the J gene lost 6 bases, with 8 bases spanning the gap. The CDR3 runs to 13 residues. Germline V gene sequence: CDR1 GTSNPN, CDR2 SVGIG (reference sequence). The source was unsorted PBMCs, collected 1.6 years after starting antiretroviral therapy. The chain uses TRBV30 and TRBJ2-2; D remains unclear. This sequence originates from a middle-aged man with HIV. The DNA of the CDR3 is TGTGCCTGGAGTGTAGGCAGGCCCGGGGAGCTGTTTTTT. This gives the protein CAWSVGRPGELFF.